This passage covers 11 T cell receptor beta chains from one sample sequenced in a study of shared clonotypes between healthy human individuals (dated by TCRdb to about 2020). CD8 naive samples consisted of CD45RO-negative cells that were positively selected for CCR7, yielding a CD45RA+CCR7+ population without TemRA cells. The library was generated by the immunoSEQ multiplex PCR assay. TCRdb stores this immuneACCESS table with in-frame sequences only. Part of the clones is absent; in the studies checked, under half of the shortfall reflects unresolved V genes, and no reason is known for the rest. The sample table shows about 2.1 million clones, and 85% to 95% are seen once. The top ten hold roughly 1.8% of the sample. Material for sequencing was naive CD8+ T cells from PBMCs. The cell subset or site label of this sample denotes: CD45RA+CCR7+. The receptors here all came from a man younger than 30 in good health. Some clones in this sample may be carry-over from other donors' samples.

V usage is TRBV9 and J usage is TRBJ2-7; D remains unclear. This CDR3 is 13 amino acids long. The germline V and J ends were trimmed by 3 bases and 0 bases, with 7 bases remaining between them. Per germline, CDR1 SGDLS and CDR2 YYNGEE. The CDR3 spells CASSADNSYEQYF. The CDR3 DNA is TGTGCCAGCAGCGCCGACAACTCCTACGAGCAGTACTTC.

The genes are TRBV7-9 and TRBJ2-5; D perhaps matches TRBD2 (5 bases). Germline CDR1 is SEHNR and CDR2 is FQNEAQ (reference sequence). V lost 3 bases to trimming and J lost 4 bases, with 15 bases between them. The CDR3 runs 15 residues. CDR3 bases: TGTGCCAGCAGCTTGCGGCGGGCCCCAATAGAGACCCAGTACTTC. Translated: CASSLRRAPIETQYF.

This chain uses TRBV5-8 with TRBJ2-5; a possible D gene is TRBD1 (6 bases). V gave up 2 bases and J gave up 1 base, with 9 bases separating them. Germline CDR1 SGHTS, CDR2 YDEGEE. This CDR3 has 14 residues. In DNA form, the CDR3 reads TGTGCCAGCAGCTTTATCAGGGGCCAAGAGACCCAGTACTTC. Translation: CASSFIRGQETQYF.

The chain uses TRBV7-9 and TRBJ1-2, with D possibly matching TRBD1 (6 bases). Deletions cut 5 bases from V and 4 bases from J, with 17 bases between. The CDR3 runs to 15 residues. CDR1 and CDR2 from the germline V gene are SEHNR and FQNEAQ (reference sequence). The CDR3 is CASSQPRGMSYGYTF. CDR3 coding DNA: TGTGCCAGCAGCCAACCCAGGGGAATGAGCTATGGCTACACCTTC.

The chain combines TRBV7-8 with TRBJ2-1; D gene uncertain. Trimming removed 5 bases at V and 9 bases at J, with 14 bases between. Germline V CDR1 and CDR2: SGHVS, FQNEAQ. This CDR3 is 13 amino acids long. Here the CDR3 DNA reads TGTGCCAGCAGCCCAGGCCGAGGTATTGAGCAGTTCTTC. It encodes CASSPGRGIEQFF.

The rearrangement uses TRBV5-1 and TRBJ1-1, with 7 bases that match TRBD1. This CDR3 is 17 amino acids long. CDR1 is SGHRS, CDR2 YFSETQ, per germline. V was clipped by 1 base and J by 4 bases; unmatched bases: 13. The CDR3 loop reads CASSLTPGGGGLTEAFF. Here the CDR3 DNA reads TGCGCCAGCAGCTTGACCCCAGGGGGAGGGGGCCTCACTGAAGCTTTCTTT.

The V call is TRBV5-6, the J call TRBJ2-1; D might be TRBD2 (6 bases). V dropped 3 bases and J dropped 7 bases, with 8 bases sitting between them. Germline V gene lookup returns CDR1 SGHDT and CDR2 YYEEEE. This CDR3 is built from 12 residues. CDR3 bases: TGTGCCAGCAGCTCCCTAGCGAATGAGCAGTTCTTC. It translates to CASSSLANEQFF.

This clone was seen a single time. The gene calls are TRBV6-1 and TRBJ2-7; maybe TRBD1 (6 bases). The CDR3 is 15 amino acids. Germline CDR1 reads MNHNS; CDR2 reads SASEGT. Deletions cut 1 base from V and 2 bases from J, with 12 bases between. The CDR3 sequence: CASSEDWTAAYEQYF. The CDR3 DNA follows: TGTGCCAGCAGTGAAGATTGGACAGCTGCCTACGAGCAGTACTTC.

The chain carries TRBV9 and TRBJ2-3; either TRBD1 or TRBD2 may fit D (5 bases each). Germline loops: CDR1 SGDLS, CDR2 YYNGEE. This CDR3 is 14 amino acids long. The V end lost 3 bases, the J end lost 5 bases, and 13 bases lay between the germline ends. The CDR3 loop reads CASSDRDEGDTQYF. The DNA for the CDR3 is TGTGCCAGCAGCGACCGGGACGAGGGAGATACGCAGTATTTT.

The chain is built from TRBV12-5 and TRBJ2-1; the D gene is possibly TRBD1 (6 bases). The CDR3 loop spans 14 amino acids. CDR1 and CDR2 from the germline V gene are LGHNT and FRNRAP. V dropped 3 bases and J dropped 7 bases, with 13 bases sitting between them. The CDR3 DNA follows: TGTGCTAGTGGTTTATGGGGGCGTGGGAATGAGCAGTTCTTC. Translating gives CASGLWGRGNEQFF.

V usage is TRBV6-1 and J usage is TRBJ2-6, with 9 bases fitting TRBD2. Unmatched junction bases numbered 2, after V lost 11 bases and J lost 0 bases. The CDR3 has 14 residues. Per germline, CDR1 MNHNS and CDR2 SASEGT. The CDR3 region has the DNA TGTGCCGGTAGCGGGAGCTCTGGGGCCAACGTCCTGACTTTC. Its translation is CAGSGSSGANVLTF.